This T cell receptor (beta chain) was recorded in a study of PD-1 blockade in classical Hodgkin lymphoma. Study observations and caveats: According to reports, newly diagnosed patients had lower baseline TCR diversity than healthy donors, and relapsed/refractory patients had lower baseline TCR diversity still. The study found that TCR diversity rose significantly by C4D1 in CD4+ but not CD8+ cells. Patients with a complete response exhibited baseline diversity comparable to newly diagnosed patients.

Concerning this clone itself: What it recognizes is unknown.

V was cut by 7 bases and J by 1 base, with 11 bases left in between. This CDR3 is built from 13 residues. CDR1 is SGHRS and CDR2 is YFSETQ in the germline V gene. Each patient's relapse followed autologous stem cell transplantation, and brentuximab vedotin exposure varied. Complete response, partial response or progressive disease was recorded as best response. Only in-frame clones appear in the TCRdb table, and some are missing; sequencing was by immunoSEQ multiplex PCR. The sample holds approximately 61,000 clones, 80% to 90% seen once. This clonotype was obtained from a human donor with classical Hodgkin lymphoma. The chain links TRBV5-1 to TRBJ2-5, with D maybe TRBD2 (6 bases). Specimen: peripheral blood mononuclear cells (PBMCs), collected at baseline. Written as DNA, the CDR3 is TGCGCCAGCGCACCGCGGGGCCAAGAGACCCAGTACTTC. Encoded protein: CASAPRGQETQYF. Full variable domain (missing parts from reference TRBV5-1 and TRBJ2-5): KAGVTQTPRYLIKTRGQQVTLSCSPISGHRSVSWYQQTPGQGLQFLFEYFSETQRNKGNFPGRFSGRQFSNSRSEMNVSTLELGDSALYLCASAPRGQETQYFGPGTRLLVL.